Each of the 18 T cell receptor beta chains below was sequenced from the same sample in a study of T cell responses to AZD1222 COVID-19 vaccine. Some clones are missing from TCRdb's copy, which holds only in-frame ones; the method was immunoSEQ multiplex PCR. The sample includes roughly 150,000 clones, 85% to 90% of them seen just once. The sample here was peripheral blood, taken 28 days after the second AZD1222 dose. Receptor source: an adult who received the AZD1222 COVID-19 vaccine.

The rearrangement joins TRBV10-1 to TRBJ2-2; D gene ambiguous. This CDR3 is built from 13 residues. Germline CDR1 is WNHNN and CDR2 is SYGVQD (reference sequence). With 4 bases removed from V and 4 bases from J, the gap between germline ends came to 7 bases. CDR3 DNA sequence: TGCGCCAGCAGTGTAAAGGGCACCGGGGAGCTGTTTTTT. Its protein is CASSVKGTGELFF.

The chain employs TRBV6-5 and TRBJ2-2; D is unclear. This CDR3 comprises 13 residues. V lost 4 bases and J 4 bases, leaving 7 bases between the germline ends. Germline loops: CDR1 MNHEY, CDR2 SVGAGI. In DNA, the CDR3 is TGTGCCAGCAGTTTCACTCGCACCGGGGAGCTGTTTTTT. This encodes CASSFTRTGELFF.

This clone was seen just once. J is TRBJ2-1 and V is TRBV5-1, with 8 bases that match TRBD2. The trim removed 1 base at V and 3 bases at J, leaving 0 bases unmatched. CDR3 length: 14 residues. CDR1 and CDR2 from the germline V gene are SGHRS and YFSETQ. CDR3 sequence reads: CASSLTSGYNEQFF. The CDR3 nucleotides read TGCGCCAGCAGCTTGACTAGCGGCTACAATGAGCAGTTCTTC. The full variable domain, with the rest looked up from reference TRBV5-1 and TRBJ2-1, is KAGVTQTPRYLIKTRGQQVTLSCSPISGHRSVSWYQQTPGQGLQFLFEYFSETQRNKGNFPGRFSGRQFSNSRSEMNVSTLELGDSALYLCASSLTSGYNEQFFGPGTRLTVL.

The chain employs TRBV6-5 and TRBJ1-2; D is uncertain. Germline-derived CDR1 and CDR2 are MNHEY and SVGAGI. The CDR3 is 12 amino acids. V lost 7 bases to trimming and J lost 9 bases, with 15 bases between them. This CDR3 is CASKRQTGSYTF. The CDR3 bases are TGTGCCAGCAAGCGCCAAACGGGCAGCTACACCTTC.

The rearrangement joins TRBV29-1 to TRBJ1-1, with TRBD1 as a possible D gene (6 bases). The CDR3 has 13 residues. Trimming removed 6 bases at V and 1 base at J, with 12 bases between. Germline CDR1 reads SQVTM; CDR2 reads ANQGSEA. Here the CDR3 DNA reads TGCAGCGTGACGACAGGAGGGAACACTGAAGCTTTCTTT. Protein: CSVTTGGNTEAFF.

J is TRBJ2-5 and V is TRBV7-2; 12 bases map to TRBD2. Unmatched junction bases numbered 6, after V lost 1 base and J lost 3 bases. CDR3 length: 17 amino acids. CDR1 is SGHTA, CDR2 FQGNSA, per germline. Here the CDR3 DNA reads TGTGCCAGCAGCTTAGGAACTAGCGGGAGGTTTGAAGAGACCCAGTACTTC. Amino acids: CASSLGTSGRFEETQYF.

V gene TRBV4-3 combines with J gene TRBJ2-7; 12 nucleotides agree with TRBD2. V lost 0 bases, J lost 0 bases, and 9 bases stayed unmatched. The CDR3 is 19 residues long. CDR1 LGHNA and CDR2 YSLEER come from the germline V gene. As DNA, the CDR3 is TGCGCCAGCAGCCAAGAGTTAGATGGACTAGCGGGATACTCCTACGAGCAGTACTTC. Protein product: CASSQELDGLAGYSYEQYF.

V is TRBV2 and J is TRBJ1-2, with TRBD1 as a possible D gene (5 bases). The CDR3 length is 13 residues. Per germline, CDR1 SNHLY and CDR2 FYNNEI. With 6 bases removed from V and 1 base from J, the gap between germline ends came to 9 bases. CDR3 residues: CASRGPNNYGYTF. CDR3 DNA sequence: TGTGCCAGCAGGGGACCGAATAACTATGGCTACACCTTC.

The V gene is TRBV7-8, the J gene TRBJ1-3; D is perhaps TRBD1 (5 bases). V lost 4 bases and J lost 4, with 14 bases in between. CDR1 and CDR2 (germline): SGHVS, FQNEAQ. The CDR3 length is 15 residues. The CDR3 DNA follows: TGTGCCAGCAGCTCGGGACCATCGAAAGGAAACACCATATATTTT. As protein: CASSSGPSKGNTIYF.

The CDR3 nucleotides are TGTGCCAGCAGCAAAGGCGGAGCCTACGAGCAGTACTTC. Protein sequence: CASSKGGAYEQYF. The gene calls are TRBV21-1 and TRBJ2-7; the table assigns TRBD2, which was not confirmed against the DNA. TRBV21-1 is deemed a pseudogene. The CDR3 sequence is 13 residues long.

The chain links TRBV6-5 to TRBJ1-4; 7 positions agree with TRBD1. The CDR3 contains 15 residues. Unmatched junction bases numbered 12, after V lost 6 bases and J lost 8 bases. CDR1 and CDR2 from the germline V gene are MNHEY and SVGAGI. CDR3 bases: TGTGCCAGCAGCTCCGGACAGGCAATCGGGGAAAAACTGTTTTTT. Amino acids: CASSSGQAIGEKLFF.

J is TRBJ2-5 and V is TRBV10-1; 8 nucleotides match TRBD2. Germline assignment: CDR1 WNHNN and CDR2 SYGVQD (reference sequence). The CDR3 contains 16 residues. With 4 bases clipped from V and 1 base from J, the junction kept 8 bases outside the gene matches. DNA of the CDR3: TGCGCCAGCAGTGGAGGGCTAGCGGGTACCCAAGAGACCCAGTACTTC. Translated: CASSGGLAGTQETQYF.

CDR3 residues: CASRQGTWHSIYF. The DNA for the CDR3 is TGTGCCAGCAGGCAAGGGACGTGGCATTCCATATATTTT. The rearrangement links TRBV6-5 to TRBJ1-3; D perhaps matches TRBD1 (5 bases). Germline V gene data show CDR1 as MNHEY and CDR2 as SVGAGI. This CDR3 is 13 amino acids long. Between the trimmed V and J ends, which lost 6 bases and 11 bases, there was a span of 17 bases.

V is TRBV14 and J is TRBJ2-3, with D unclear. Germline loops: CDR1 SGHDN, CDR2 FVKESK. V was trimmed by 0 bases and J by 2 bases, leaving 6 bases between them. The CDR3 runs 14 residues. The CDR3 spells CASSQDRDTDTQYF. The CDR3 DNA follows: TGTGCCAGCAGCCAAGATCGTGACACAGATACGCAGTATTTT.

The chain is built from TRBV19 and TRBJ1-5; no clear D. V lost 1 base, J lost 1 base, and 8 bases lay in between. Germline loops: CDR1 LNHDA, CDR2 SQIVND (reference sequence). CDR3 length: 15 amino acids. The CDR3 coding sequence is TGTGCCAGTAGTATAGCAGGTATGAGCAATCAGCCCCAGCATTTT. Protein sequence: CASSIAGMSNQPQHF.

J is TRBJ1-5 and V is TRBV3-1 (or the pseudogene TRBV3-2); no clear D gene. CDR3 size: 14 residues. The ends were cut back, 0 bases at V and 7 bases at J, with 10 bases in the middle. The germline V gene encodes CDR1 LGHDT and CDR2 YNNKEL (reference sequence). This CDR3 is CASSQEGSKQPQHF. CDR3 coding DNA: TGTGCCAGCAGCCAAGAAGGGTCAAAGCAGCCCCAGCATTTT.

CDR3 in amino acids: CASSEEWDGGDNEQFF. Here the CDR3 DNA reads TGTGCCAGCAGTGAAGAATGGGACGGAGGGGACAATGAGCAGTTCTTC. This rearrangement joins TRBV6-1 to TRBJ2-1; TRBD2 might be the D (6 bases). The CDR3 consists of 16 residues. Trimming stripped 1 base from V and 5 bases from J, with 15 bases between. CDR1 and CDR2 from the germline V gene are MNHNS and SASEGT.

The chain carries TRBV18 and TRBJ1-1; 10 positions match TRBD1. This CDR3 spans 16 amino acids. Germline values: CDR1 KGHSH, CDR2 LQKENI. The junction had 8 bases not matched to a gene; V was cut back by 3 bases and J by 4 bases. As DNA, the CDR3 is TGTGCCAGCTCACCGTCCCGGGACAGGGGAGCCACTGAAGCTTTCTTT. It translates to CASSPSRDRGATEAFF.